The entry that follows covers one TCR beta chain sequence. The antigen is unknown. V gave up 2 bases and J gave up 4 bases, with 17 bases separating them. CDR1 and CDR2 (germline): SGHVS, FNYEAQ. The CDR3 has 16 amino acids. Time point specified: sample taken at primary tumor resection. Researchers sequenced whole RNA taken from tumor, nontumor lung or frozen PBMC without sorting. This sample was included in a study of spatial heterogeneity in lung cancer. Study outcomes and limitations: Detection of ubiquitous tumor TCRs in blood was higher at resection than follow-up.

One entry per CDR3 protein results from TCRdb running MiXCR on the 5' RACE reads. The table has about 95,000 distinct CDR3 sequences, around 8.6% seen once. This TCR was sampled from a male donor with early-stage non-small cell lung cancer. Sequencing was performed on PBMCs, taken at surgery. The chain uses TRBV7-6 and TRBJ2-5; no definite D call. CDR3 protein: CASSLSPRRLGETQYF. The CDR3, as DNA: TGTGCCAGCAGCTTATCACCGCGGCGTCTGGGAGAGACCCAGTACTTC.